The T cell receptor beta chain described here comes from a study of T-cell memory formation after mild COVID-19. Study at large: TCR clustering was largely donor specific.

Study-level findings and limits: Prior to infection, memory already included some responding clones, suggesting cross-reactive memory joined. CM and EM subsets held most contracting CD4+ clones; EMRA held CD8+ ones.

CDR3 size: 14 residues. The V gene lost 4 bases and the J gene lost 6 bases, with 15 bases spanning the gap. The germline CDR1 and CDR2 sequences are SGHTA and FQGNSA. TCRdb re-analysed the 5' RACE reads in MiXCR, keeping a single row per CDR3 protein. Of under 350,000 distinct CDR3 sequences detected, roughly 16% appear once; the ten largest clones hold about a fifth. On this clonotype itself: Its antigen remains unknown.

The sample comprised PBMCs or a T cell subset sorted from them (not recorded which). The TCR comes from a man between 18 and 35 years old who had mild COVID-19 (a few samples of this study predate the infection). Cell type and time point are not known. This rearrangement joins TRBV7-2 to TRBJ1-2, with a weak D call TRBD1 (6 bases). The CDR3 DNA follows: TGTGCCAGCAGCTCTCCCAGGGGATGGGATGGCTACACCTTC. Its protein is CASSSPRGWDGYTF.